A single sample is the source of the 4 T cell receptor beta chains below, sequenced in a study of T cell responses to AZD1222 COVID-19 vaccine. Libraries were prepared by immunoSEQ multiplex PCR; TCRdb keeps only in-frame clonotypes and omits some of them. This table has 90,000 to 130,000 clones, 88% appearing once. Sequences were derived from peripheral blood, sampled on day 0 of AZD1222 vaccination. The source is an adult in good health.

In regard to this clone: The same CDR3 can be traced to other DNA sequences in this sample. The rearrangement links TRBV28 to TRBJ2-1; TRBD1 matches at 8 bases. V was pared by 4 bases and J by 0 bases, with 2 bases of the junction left unmatched. There are 15 residues in the CDR3. Germline values: CDR1 MDHEN, CDR2 SYDVKM. Written as DNA, the CDR3 is TGTGCCAGCAGTTACAGGGGGAGCTCCTACAATGAGCAGTTCTTC. Translation gives CASSYRGSSYNEQFF.

The chain combines TRBV5-4 with TRBJ2-7, with TRBD1 matching 11 bases. Germline-derived CDR1 and CDR2 are SGHNT and YYREEE (reference sequence). The CDR3 has 14 amino acids. J gave up 6 bases and V 4 bases, and 6 bases lay outside the gene matches. The CDR3 protein is CASSPGQGAVEQYF. The CDR3 DNA follows: TGTGCCAGCAGCCCCGGACAGGGGGCCGTCGAGCAGTACTTC.

In its sample, this clone was seen a few times. The chain has TRBV3-1 (or the pseudogene TRBV3-2) and TRBJ1-6; D gene ambiguous. The CDR3 length is 15 residues. V was clipped by 4 bases and J by 5 bases, with 12 bases between them. In germline, CDR1 is LGHDT, CDR2 YNNKEL (reference sequence). The CDR3 reads CASSLRDVNNSPLHF. As DNA, the CDR3 is TGTGCCAGCAGCCTCCGAGACGTCAATAATTCACCCCTCCACTTT.

The chain is built from TRBV7-2 and TRBJ1-2; the D gene is possibly TRBD1 (6 bases). Trimming cost V 6 bases and J 5 bases, with 13 bases left between them. The CDR3 covers 13 residues. CDR1 and CDR2 from the germline V gene are SGHTA and FQGNSA. CDR3 DNA sequence: TGTGCCAGCAGTCGTACAGGGTATTATGGCTACACCTTC. Encoded protein: CASSRTGYYGYTF.